This T cell receptor beta chain was profiled in a study of CD8 T cells in Susac syndrome. In blood CD8+ and CD4+ T cells, TCR beta underwent sequencing. Control patients had untreated stable or active relapsing-remitting multiple sclerosis by revised McDonald criteria. Negative isolation was applied to CD8+ and CD4+ T cells, and FACS enrichment was applied to TEMRA cells. With random hexamers, reverse transcription was performed on about 0.5 to 1 ug of RNA. MiXCR was run by TCRdb on the immunoSEQ multiplex PCR reads, yielding one entry per CDR3 protein. The sample lists hundreds of thousands of distinct CDR3 sequences; 75% to 90% were seen once. The CDR3 runs to 17 residues. Germline CDR1 reads MNHGY; CDR2 reads SVAAGI. With V trimmed by 2 bases and J by 2 bases, 8 bases remained unmatched.

The sequenced sample consisted of CD8+ T cells from PBMCs. The chain joins TRBV6-9 to TRBJ1-3; 8 bases match TRBD1. The TCR comes from a human donor with multiple sclerosis. The CDR3 region is CASSYRDRSQTGNTIYF. CDR3 coding DNA: TGTGCCAGCAGTTATAGGGACAGGTCGCAGACTGGAAACACCATATATTTT.